This T cell receptor (beta chain) was observed in a study of shared clonotypes between healthy human individuals. Sorted-subset replicate PCRs used around 220 ng DNA, around 27,000 T cell genomes. Sequencing used immunoSEQ multiplex PCR; TCRdb keeps in-frame clones, though not all of them. The sample lists roughly 2.1 million clones, about 92% occurring once. V was pared by 2 bases and J by 5 bases, with 4 bases between. CDR1 and CDR2 from the germline V gene are SGHTA and FQGTGA. This CDR3 region has 12 residues. Naive CD8 isolation took CD45RO-negative cells positively selected for CCR7 and excluded terminally differentiated effector memory CD45RA+ cells.

The source of this sequence is a man younger than 35 in good health. Some clones in this sample may be carry-over from other donors' samples. Sequences were obtained from naive CD8+ T cells from PBMCs. This chain joins TRBV7-3 and TRBJ2-1; D is ambiguous. CDR3 nucleotide sequence: TGTGCCAGCAGCTTATCAGACAATGAGCAGTTCTTC. Translated: CASSLSDNEQFF.